The 17 T cell receptor beta chains below all came from one sample that was sequenced in a study of blood T cells in healthy people across ages. Together with a sample-barcoded 5' primer, a J-beta primer mix was included in a second PCR lasting roughly 7 to 11 cycles. A single record per CDR3 protein comes from TCRdb applying MiXCR to the 5' RACE reads. The table has around 990,000 distinct CDR3 sequences, less than 45% seen once. Input material: blood. These receptors were obtained from a man younger than 30 in good health.

The rearrangement links TRBV2 to TRBJ1-2, with 11 positions matching TRBD1. The CDR3 consists of 18 residues. Germline loops: CDR1 SNHLY, CDR2 FYNNEI. V gave up 9 bases and J gave up 6 bases; unmatched junction bases: 21. The CDR3 protein is CASTTNRDRGSQDDGYTF. CDR3 bases: TGTGCCAGTACCACGAATCGGGACAGGGGGTCACAGGATGATGGCTACACCTTC.

This clonotype showed up just a few times. A junction boundary mismatches the germline segment, possibly from a read error. J is TRBJ2-5 and V is TRBV4-2; D perhaps matches TRBD2 (7 bases). The CDR3 runs 15 residues. Germline CDR1 is LGHNA and CDR2 is YNFKEQ. CDR3 nucleotides: TGTGCCAGCAGCCTGGTGGGGGGGGGCCAAGAGAACCAGTACTTC. Translation gives CASSLVGGGQENQYF.

This rearrangement joins TRBV3-1 to TRBJ1-2, with unresolved D. Trimming removed 0 bases at V and 1 base at J, with 6 bases between. CDR1 and CDR2 from the germline V gene are LGHDT and YNNKEL (reference sequence). This CDR3 comprises 14 residues. CDR3 nucleotide sequence: TGTGCCAGCAGCCAAGATTACAGTAACTATGGCTACACCTTC. Translating gives CASSQDYSNYGYTF.

This clonotype was seen more than once but under ten times. V is TRBV4-2 and J is TRBJ2-3; weak D call: TRBD1 (6 bases). The CDR3 is made up of 12 amino acids. Germline V gene lookup returns CDR1 LGHNA and CDR2 YNFKEQ. Between the trimmed V and J ends, which lost 1 base and 9 bases, there was a span of 8 bases. CDR3 bases: TGTGCCAGCAGCCAAGGGGGACAAACGCAGTATTTT. The encoded protein is CASSQGGQTQYF.

This clonotype occurred a few times. This rearrangement joins TRBV27 to TRBJ1-2; D is perhaps TRBD1 (6 bases). Germline values: CDR1 MNHEY, CDR2 SMNVEV (reference sequence). The CDR3 is 15 amino acids. V lost 0 bases, J lost 5 bases, and 13 bases lay in between. For the CDR3, the DNA is TGTGCCAGCAGTTTATCCGGGGGCAGCTTATATGGCTACACCTTC. Translation gives CASSLSGGSLYGYTF.

In its sample, this clonotype was seen a few times. The chain combines TRBV4-1 with TRBJ2-1, with D perhaps TRBD2 (5 bases). Germline V gene sequence: CDR1 MGHRA, CDR2 YSYEKL. The CDR3 covers 17 residues. V dropped 5 bases and J dropped 7 bases, with 24 bases sitting between them. The CDR3 nucleotides read TGCGCCAGCAGCGTAGCTGGGAACGGGAACCAAGTAAATGAGCAGTTCTTC. Translated: CASSVAGNGNQVNEQFF.

The rearrangement joins TRBV5-1 to TRBJ2-1; 9 positions agree with TRBD1. This CDR3 is 15 amino acids long. The germline V gene encodes CDR1 SGHRS and CDR2 YFSETQ. V shed 4 bases, J shed 1 base, and the junction held 3 bases outside the gene matches. CDR3 DNA sequence: TGCGCCAGCAGCGACAGGGGGGAGTCCTACAATGAGCAGTTCTTC. It specifies CASSDRGESYNEQFF.

V gene TRBV20-1 combines with J gene TRBJ1-4, with a possible D match to TRBD1 (6 bases). Per the germline V gene, CDR1 is DFQATT and CDR2 is SNEGSKA (reference sequence). Trimming took 6 bases from V and 0 from J, leaving 17 bases between them. This CDR3 has 16 residues. The CDR3 region is CSASRGGPATNEKLFF. The CDR3 DNA is TGCAGTGCCTCAAGGGGGGGGCCGGCAACTAATGAAAAACTGTTTTTT.

The V and J genes are TRBV18 and TRBJ1-1; D call uncertain. Germline V gives CDR1 KGHSH, CDR2 LQKENI. The CDR3 spans 16 residues. Trimming pared 4 bases from V and 0 bases from J, leaving 15 bases between. CDR3: CASSLGRMGMNTEAFF. In DNA form, the CDR3 reads TGTGCCAGCTCACTAGGGAGGATGGGGATGAACACTGAAGCTTTCTTT.

This clonotype was detected only a few times. The chain is built from TRBV9 and TRBJ2-1; 7 bases line up with TRBD2. J was trimmed by 5 bases and V by 0 bases; bases with no gene match: 5. The CDR3 loop spans 15 amino acids. CDR1 and CDR2 (germline): SGDLS, YYNGEE. CDR3 sequence (DNA): TGTGCCAGCAGCGTAGCCGCTAGCGGAAACAATGAGCAGTTCTTC. It is translated as CASSVAASGNNEQFF.

The V gene is TRBV3-1, the J gene TRBJ1-1; D not resolved. CDR3 length equals 16 residues. Per germline, CDR1 LGHDT and CDR2 YNNKEL (reference sequence). V lost 4 bases to trimming and J lost 4 bases, with 19 bases between them. The CDR3 sequence: CASSPNFYGLSTEAFF. In DNA form, the CDR3 reads TGTGCCAGCAGCCCGAATTTCTACGGACTGAGCACTGAAGCTTTCTTT.

The genes are TRBV6-4 and TRBJ1-5; D is uncertain. CDR1 and CDR2 (germline): MRHNA, SNTAGT. The V end lost 0 bases, the J end lost 3 bases, and 12 bases lay between the germline ends. The CDR3 totals 16 residues. The CDR3 nucleotides read TGTGCCAGCAGTGACTCGTCTGAAGAAGACAATCAGCCCCAGCATTTT. Amino acid sequence: CASSDSSEEDNQPQHF.

This clonotype was counted only a few times. This chain joins TRBV11-1 and TRBJ2-2, with D possibly TRBD2 on 5 matching bases. The CDR3 contains 16 residues. The germline V and J ends were trimmed by 2 bases and 1 base, with 11 bases remaining between them. Germline V gene sequence: CDR1 SGHAT, CDR2 FQDESV (reference sequence). The CDR3 loop reads CASSLNSGLNTGELFF. Written as DNA, the CDR3 is TGTGCCAGCAGCTTAAACAGCGGATTGAACACCGGGGAGCTGTTTTTT.

J is TRBJ2-7 and V is TRBV2; 7 bases fit TRBD2. CDR1 and CDR2 (germline): SNHLY, FYNNEI. Unmatched junction bases numbered 5, after V lost 7 bases and J lost 2 bases. This CDR3 region has 13 residues. Here the CDR3 DNA reads TGTGCCAGCAATGCGGGGGACCCCTACGAGCAGTACTTC. This codes for CASNAGDPYEQYF.

This clonotype was counted between two and nine times. This chain connects TRBV7-9 to TRBJ1-5; 7 bases are shared with TRBD1. The CDR3 sequence is 17 residues long. Germline CDR1 is SEHNR and CDR2 is FQNEAQ (reference sequence). V lost 5 bases and J lost 7; bases outside the gene matches: 17. The CDR3 protein is CASSLTRDRLDSQPQHF. The CDR3 nucleotides are TGTGCCAGCAGCCTTACCCGGGACAGACTAGATAGCCAGCCCCAGCATTTT.

This clonotype has more than one count but fewer than ten. The chain couples TRBV5-5 to TRBJ2-7; D gene ambiguous. CDR3 length equals 13 residues. The V gene lost 3 bases and the J gene lost 0 bases, with 7 bases spanning the gap. The germline CDR1 and CDR2 sequences are SGHKS and YYEKEE (reference sequence). CDR3 DNA sequence: TGTGCCAGCAGCTGTGTCCACTCCTACGAGCAGTACTTC. This gives the protein CASSCVHSYEQYF.

The table lists this clonotype with a few counts. The chain combines TRBV3-1 with TRBJ1-2; 7 nucleotides line up with TRBD1. Germline lookup yields CDR1 LGHDT and CDR2 YNNKEL (reference sequence). J gave up 2 bases and V 2 bases, and 11 bases lay outside the gene matches. The length of the CDR3 is 17 residues. CDR3 sequence: CASSQFSRGGDNYGYTF. The CDR3 DNA reads as TGTGCCAGCAGCCAATTTTCTCGAGGGGGCGACAACTATGGCTACACCTTC.